One and the same sample provided the 22 T cell receptor beta chains below, sequenced in a study of blood T cells in healthy people across ages. Primers used in a second PCR of roughly 6 to 12 cycles were a sample-barcoded 5' primer and a J-beta primer mix. TCRdb used MiXCR to reprocess the 5' RACE reads, holding one entry per CDR3 protein. Among around 1,900,000 distinct CDR3 sequences, roughly two fifths were seen once, and the ten largest hold 23%. Sequences were obtained from blood. The source is a human donor in good health.

This chain links TRBV5-1 with TRBJ2-7; 11 bases fit TRBD2. With V trimmed by 0 bases and J by 1 base, 6 bases remained unmatched. Per germline, CDR1 SGHRS and CDR2 YFSETQ. The CDR3 is 17 amino acids. The CDR3, as DNA: TGCGCCAGCAGCTTGGCTAGCGGGGGGAGTCTATCCTACGAGCAGTACTTC. It yields the protein CASSLASGGSLSYEQYF.

This clonotype was detected only a few times. The rearrangement joins TRBV10-3 to TRBJ1-2; D call uncertain. The CDR3 spans 13 residues. V lost 8 bases, J lost 3 bases, and 13 bases lay in between. The germline V gene encodes CDR1 ENHRY and CDR2 SYGVKD. The CDR3 nucleotides read TGTGCCATCGGGGAAGGATTGGACTATGGCTACACCTTC. This sequence encodes CAIGEGLDYGYTF.

This clonotype was seen only a few times. V is TRBV11-2 and J is TRBJ2-6; D gene unclear. Germline CDR1 SGHAT, CDR2 FQNNGV. The CDR3 is 16 residues long. Trimming took off 1 base at V and 0 bases at J, with 7 bases between the two ends. For the CDR3, the DNA is TGTGCCAGCAGCTTAGGACTGCGCTCTGGGGCCAACGTCCTGACTTTC. This encodes CASSLGLRSGANVLTF.

V and J are TRBV6-6 and TRBJ2-3; no definite D call. The germline V gene has CDR1 MNHNY and CDR2 SVGAGI (reference sequence). Trimming cost V 2 bases and J 2 bases, with 8 bases left between them. CDR3 length: 14 residues. The CDR3 reads CASSYGDSTDTQYF. CDR3 nucleotide sequence: TGTGCCAGCAGTTACGGGGATTCCACAGATACGCAGTATTTT.

The V gene is TRBV6-1, the J gene TRBJ1-2; 7 nucleotides line up with TRBD1. The CDR3 runs 13 residues. After removal of 4 bases from V and 9 bases from J, the junction contained 8 bases not matched to a gene. Germline V gives CDR1 MNHNS, CDR2 SASEGT. CDR3 in DNA: TGTGCCAGCAGTGTGCAGGGGGGCTTTAGCTACACCTTC. It encodes CASSVQGGFSYTF.

This chain connects TRBV15 to TRBJ2-5; D perhaps matches TRBD1 (5 bases). Germline lookup yields CDR1 LNHNV and CDR2 YYDKDF (reference sequence). CDR3 length equals 16 residues. V lost 0 bases, J lost 11 bases, and 22 bases lay in between. The CDR3 protein is CATSRDLGQALNEQYF. The CDR3 DNA reads TGTGCCACCAGCAGAGACCTCGGACAAGCCCTCAATGAGCAGTACTTC.

V usage is TRBV9 and J usage is TRBJ2-2; D gene ambiguous. The CDR3 is 15 residues long. The V gene's germline CDR1 is SGDLS and CDR2 YYNGEE. Trimming removed 0 bases from V and 0 bases from J, with 6 bases in between. CDR3 in amino acids: CASSVGVSNTGELFF. In DNA, the CDR3 is TGTGCCAGCAGCGTAGGCGTCTCGAACACCGGGGAGCTGTTTTTT. The full variable domain, with the rest looked up from reference TRBV9 and TRBJ2-2, is DSGVTQTPKHLITATGQRVTLRCSPRSGDLSVYWYQQSLDQGLQFLIQYYNGEERAKGNILERFSAQQFPDLHSELNLSSLELGDSALYFCASSVGVSNTGELFFGEGSRLTVL.

The chain couples TRBV9 to TRBJ2-3; D possibly corresponds to TRBD1 (6 bases). CDR1 is SGDLS, CDR2 YYNGEE, per germline. Trimming took 3 bases from V and 4 from J, leaving 24 bases between them. This CDR3 is built from 18 residues. The CDR3 DNA follows: TGTGCCAGCAGCGCCGGGACATTTGAGTACGGCGTCCCAGATACGCAGTATTTT. It specifies CASSAGTFEYGVPDTQYF.

The chain carries TRBV24-1 and TRBJ2-3, with D tentatively TRBD1 (6 bases). CDR1 is KGHDR, CDR2 SFDVKD, per germline. There are 14 residues in the CDR3. V lost 5 bases and J 4 bases, leaving 12 bases between the germline ends. Here the CDR3 reads CATSVTGTADTQYF. DNA for the CDR3: TGTGCCACCAGTGTTACAGGGACCGCAGATACGCAGTATTTT.

The J gene is TRBJ1-2, the V gene TRBV6-5; D remains ambiguous. CDR3 size: 15 residues. V was pared by 0 bases and J by 2 bases, with 10 bases between. In germline, CDR1 is MNHEY, CDR2 SVGAGI. CDR3 loop: CASSYSATSNYGYTF. CDR3 nucleotides: TGTGCCAGCAGTTACTCTGCCACGTCCAACTATGGCTACACCTTC.

For this clonotype: At one end the junction does not follow the germline gene, possibly because of a read error. J is TRBJ1-1 and V is TRBV19; D remains unclear. The CDR3 has 14 amino acids. The V gene's germline CDR1 is LNHDA and CDR2 SQIVND (reference sequence). The CDR3 here is CASSIDQLGGEAFF. The CDR3 region has the DNA TGTGCCAGTAGCATAGATCAACTTGGCGGTGAAGCTTTCTTT.

This chain connects TRBV15 to TRBJ2-5; D ambiguous. The V and J ends lost 0 bases and 4 bases respectively, with 12 bases between them. The CDR3 spans 15 residues. Germline V gene lookup returns CDR1 LNHNV and CDR2 YYDKDF (reference sequence). This chain's CDR3 is CATSREQSYRETQYF. The CDR3 DNA reads as TGTGCCACCAGCAGAGAACAGTCGTATCGAGAGACCCAGTACTTC.

V usage is TRBV20-1 and J usage is TRBJ2-7; D could derive from TRBD1 or TRBD2 (7 bases each). The J call may be faulty, since TRBJ2-5 better matches the DNA end. The length of the CDR3 is 15 residues. CDR1 and CDR2 from the germline V gene are DFQATT and SNEGSKA (reference sequence). The CDR3 bases are TGCAGTGCTAGGGCCGGCGGGGGACAGAGAGAGACCCAGTACTTC. It yields the protein CSARAGGGQRETQYF.

The chain is built from TRBV6-2 or TRBV6-3 and TRBJ2-4; 7 positions agree with TRBD1. CDR1 and CDR2 from the germline V gene are MNHEY and SVGEGT. CDR3 size: 12 residues. The V segment lost 5 bases and the J segment 13 bases; nucleotides outside the gene matches: 8. In DNA, the CDR3 is TGTGCCAGCAGTCGACCCTCAGGGGGACAGTACTTC. Amino acids: CASSRPSGGQYF.

The chain couples TRBV7-2 to TRBJ2-7; tentatively, D is TRBD2 (6 bases). Trimming removed 0 bases from V and 5 bases from J, with 11 bases in between. Germline V gene data show CDR1 as SGHTA and CDR2 as FQGNSA. There are 14 residues in the CDR3. The CDR3 loop reads CASSLALATNEQYF. CDR3 nucleotides: TGTGCCAGCAGCTTAGCCCTAGCGACCAACGAGCAGTACTTC.

The chain joins TRBV5-1 to TRBJ1-2, with 11 bases that match TRBD1. This CDR3 has 16 amino acids. V trimming: 0 bases; J trimming: 6 bases; junction bases outside the gene matches: 7. CDR1 and CDR2 from the germline V gene are SGHRS and YFSETQ. CDR3 DNA: TGCGCCAGCAGCTTGGGCGGGACAGGGGGTTTGGATGGCTACACCTTC. Its protein is CASSLGGTGGLDGYTF.

The rearrangement uses TRBV10-3 and TRBJ2-1; the D gene is possibly TRBD1 (5 bases). Germline assignment: CDR1 ENHRY and CDR2 SYGVKD. Deletions cut 1 base from V and 10 bases from J, with 8 bases between. CDR3 size: 12 residues. The CDR3 bases are TGTGCCATCAGTGAGTTCCGACAGGAGCAGTTCTTC. Its protein product is CAISEFRQEQFF.

The V call is TRBV27, the J call TRBJ2-7; maybe TRBD1 (6 bases). Germline V gene lookup returns CDR1 MNHEY and CDR2 SMNVEV (reference sequence). Between the trimmed V and J ends, which lost 2 bases and 3 bases, there was a span of 14 bases. This CDR3 is 15 amino acids long. The DNA of the CDR3 is TGTGCCAGCAGTTTACAGGGGTTGGATTTCTACGAGCAGTACTTC. Encoded protein: CASSLQGLDFYEQYF.

This clonotype was recorded a few times. The V gene is TRBV5-6, the J gene TRBJ2-7; 10 bases are a match to TRBD2. CDR1 and CDR2 (germline): SGHDT, YYEEEE. The J segment lost 4 bases and the V segment lost 1 base, leaving 8 bases of the junction unmatched. CDR3 length: 16 amino acids. CDR3: CASSLPSGGPPYEQYF. In DNA, the CDR3 is TGTGCCAGCAGCTTGCCTAGCGGGGGCCCTCCTTACGAGCAGTACTTC.

A few counts support this clonotype. The rearrangement uses TRBV6-1 and TRBJ2-1, with 13 positions matching TRBD2. The germline V gene encodes CDR1 MNHNS and CDR2 SASEGT. With 2 bases clipped from V and 7 bases from J, the junction kept 8 bases outside the gene matches. The CDR3 is 17 residues long. The CDR3: CASSEISGTSGVNEQFF. The CDR3 nucleotides read TGTGCCAGCAGTGAAATATCCGGGACTAGCGGGGTAAATGAGCAGTTCTTC.

This clonotype was seen only a few times. The gene calls are TRBV20-1 and TRBJ2-1; 14 nucleotides agree with TRBD2. With V trimmed by 5 bases and J by 1 base, 4 bases remained unmatched. Germline V lookup: CDR1 DFQATT, CDR2 SNEGSKA (reference sequence). The CDR3 extends over 16 amino acids. The CDR3 protein is CSAPGTSGGSYNEQFF. The CDR3 bases are TGCAGTGCTCCTGGGACTAGCGGGGGATCCTACAATGAGCAGTTCTTC.

This chain joins TRBV5-1 and TRBJ2-7; tentatively, D is TRBD2 (5 bases). The DNA end lines up better with TRBJ2-5; the J call may be wrong. Per germline, CDR1 SGHRS and CDR2 YFSETQ. This CDR3 contains 14 residues. The CDR3, as DNA: TGCGCCAGCAGCCCGCCGGGAACCTTTGGGACCCAGTACTTC. It translates to CASSPPGTFGTQYF.